This passage covers 17 T cell receptor beta chains from one sample sequenced in a study of identical twins. TCRdb ran MiXCR on the 5' RACE reads and lists one entry per CDR3 protein. Altogether 600,000 to 700,000 distinct CDR3 sequences are present, 21% being singletons, with the ten largest covering about 4.5%. These data were also reused for a study on T cells expressing NK-cell markers.

The sequenced sample consisted of PBMCs. Receptor source: a woman aged 18-35 years in good health.

V is TRBV5-6 and J is TRBJ2-5; D perhaps matches TRBD1 (6 bases). The CDR3 totals 12 residues. V shed 4 bases and J shed 5 bases, with 9 bases lying between them. CDR1 and CDR2 from the germline V gene are SGHDT and YYEEEE. This CDR3 is CASSRQAETQYF. The DNA for the CDR3 is TGTGCCAGCAGCCGACAGGCGGAGACCCAGTACTTC.

This chain links TRBV5-6 with TRBJ2-7; D possibly uses TRBD1 or TRBD2 (5 bases each). V was clipped by 0 bases and J by 3 bases, with 16 bases between them. The CDR3 loop spans 16 amino acids. Germline CDR1 SGHDT, CDR2 YYEEEE. The CDR3 nucleotides read TGTGCCAGCAGCTTGGACGCTGGGACGTCTTACTACGAGCAGTACTTC. Residues: CASSLDAGTSYYEQYF.

The chain is built from TRBV10-1 and TRBJ2-2; 9 nucleotides align to TRBD2. Losses at the gene ends were 8 bases for V and 1 base for J; bases not matched to a gene: 8. Germline CDR1 is WNHNN and CDR2 is SYGVQD (reference sequence). The CDR3 length is 16 residues. The CDR3 loop reads CASSSQAGGNTGELFF. CDR3 in DNA: TGCGCCAGCTCCAGCCAAGCGGGAGGGAACACCGGGGAGCTGTTTTTT.

The chain links TRBV6-1 to TRBJ1-1; D gene ambiguous. The CDR3 covers 15 residues. CDR1 and CDR2 (germline): MNHNS, SASEGT. The V end lost 7 bases, the J end lost 3 bases, and 18 bases lay between the germline ends. CDR3 in DNA: TGTGCCAGCATCCCTAGGATTGACTTTGACACTGAAGCTTTCTTT. Amino acids: CASIPRIDFDTEAFF.

To note about this clonotype: At one end the junction does not follow the germline gene, possibly because of a read error. The J gene is TRBJ2-2, the V gene TRBV20-1; 9 bases fit TRBD2. This CDR3 is built from 14 residues. Germline loops: CDR1 DFQATT, CDR2 SNEGSKA (reference sequence). The CDR3 coding sequence is TGCAGTGCCTGGACTAGCGTCACCACCGGGGAGCTGGTTTTT. Encoded protein: CSAWTSVTTGELVF.

This clonotype turned up a few times. This chain connects TRBV29-1 to TRBJ2-1; TRBD2 aligns across 8 bases. V gave up 5 bases and J gave up 8 bases; unmatched junction bases: 8. There are 13 residues in the CDR3. Germline CDR1 and CDR2: SQVTM and ANQGSEA. The CDR3 bases are TGCAGCGTTACCCGGACTAGCTTCGATGAGCAGTTCTTC. It specifies CSVTRTSFDEQFF.

Ten or more counts support this clonotype. The rearrangement links TRBV12-3 or TRBV12-4 to TRBJ1-1; no clear D. The CDR3 totals 11 residues. V lost 7 bases, J lost 7 bases, and 10 bases lay in between. Here the CDR3 DNA reads TGTGCCAGCACTCCAGTTAGTGAAGCTTTCTTT. This sequence encodes CASTPVSEAFF.

This clonotype was detected only a few times. This rearrangement joins TRBV12-3 or TRBV12-4 to TRBJ1-5; D is perhaps TRBD1 (5 bases). V lost 3 bases and J lost 5, with 11 bases in between. The CDR3 runs 14 residues. CDR3: CASSFKGPDQPQHF. In nucleotides, the CDR3 is TGTGCCAGCAGTTTCAAGGGGCCAGATCAGCCCCAGCATTTT.

The rearrangement uses TRBV12-3 or TRBV12-4 and TRBJ2-4; D is undetermined. Trimming took off 6 bases at V and 7 bases at J, with 10 bases between the two ends. This CDR3 has 12 residues. The CDR3 spells CASSPRENIQYF. The CDR3 DNA sequence: TGTGCCAGCAGCCCACGAGAGAACATTCAGTACTTC.

V gene TRBV10-3 combines with J gene TRBJ2-1; D is perhaps TRBD2 (6 bases). The CDR3 extends over 17 amino acids. Deletions cut 3 bases from V and 7 bases from J, with 22 bases between. The germline CDR1 and CDR2 sequences are ENHRY and SYGVKD. This CDR3 reads CAISEGFSIRRVNEQFF. The CDR3, as DNA: TGTGCCATCAGTGAAGGGTTTTCGATCAGGAGGGTTAATGAGCAGTTCTTC.

As to this clonotype: Germline and junction disagree at one end, which may indicate a read error. The gene calls are TRBV4-3 and TRBJ2-7; 7 positions agree with TRBD2. This CDR3 contains 14 residues. Germline assignment: CDR1 LGHNA and CDR2 YSLEER. CDR3 protein: CASSPTLEGGPPGF. In DNA, the CDR3 is TGCGCCAGCAGCCCCACTCTCGAGGGAGGGCCCCCGGGCTTC.

The sample holds a few counts of this clonotype. This chain joins TRBV6-1 and TRBJ2-2; 8 bases fit TRBD1. The V gene's germline CDR1 is MNHNS and CDR2 SASEGT. The CDR3 is 15 amino acids. Trimming removed 6 bases from V and 4 bases from J; junction bases left unmatched: 7. The CDR3 loop reads CASRRGQGLTGELFF. The CDR3 DNA follows: TGTGCCAGCAGACGCGGACAGGGCCTCACCGGGGAGCTGTTTTTT.

Ten or more counts support this clonotype. This chain joins TRBV20-1 and TRBJ2-3; 9 bases are shared with TRBD2. Germline lookup yields CDR1 DFQATT and CDR2 SNEGSKA (reference sequence). Trimming took 4 bases from V and 0 from J; bases not matched to a gene: 5. This CDR3 contains 15 residues. As DNA, the CDR3 is TGCAGTGCTATTTCGCGGGGGGGCAGCACAGATACGCAGTATTTT. Its protein is CSAISRGGSTDTQYF.

This clonotype was detected only a few times. V is TRBV20-1 and J is TRBJ2-7; D possibly corresponds to TRBD1 (6 bases). Germline V lookup: CDR1 DFQATT, CDR2 SNEGSKA (reference sequence). V was clipped by 3 bases and J by 2 bases, with 14 bases between them. The CDR3 is made up of 14 amino acids. The CDR3 here is CSASHTGQTYEQYF. CDR3 nucleotide sequence: TGCAGTGCTAGCCACACGGGACAAACCTACGAGCAGTACTTC.

This clonotype was found a few times. J is TRBJ2-4 and V is TRBV15; no firm D call. The CDR3 sequence is 13 residues long. The V and J ends lost 5 bases and 8 bases respectively, with 13 bases between them. The germline gives CDR1 LNHNV, CDR2 YYDKDF (reference sequence). The CDR3 DNA reads as TGTGCCACCAGCGGGGTAGGGTTGGACATTCAGTACTTC. Its protein is CATSGVGLDIQYF.

The chain recombines TRBV7-9 with TRBJ2-1; 7 nucleotides line up with TRBD2. Germline CDR1 SEHNR, CDR2 FQNEAQ (reference sequence). Trimming at V came to 4 bases and at J to 10 bases, leaving 7 bases not matched to a gene. The CDR3 covers 13 residues. The CDR3 DNA reads TGTGCCAGCAGCTCTCGGGGGGTTTGGGAGCAGTTCTTC. Protein sequence: CASSSRGVWEQFF.

The V call is TRBV6-5, the J call TRBJ2-7; the match to TRBD2 covers 8 bases. CDR3 length: 14 residues. From germline, CDR1 is MNHEY and CDR2 SVGAGI. V shed 2 bases, J shed 5 bases, and the junction held 5 bases outside the gene matches. The CDR3 DNA follows: TGTGCCAGCAGTTACAGTCCGGGAGGGGACGAGCAGTACTTC. This sequence encodes CASSYSPGGDEQYF.